The next 30 T cell receptor beta chains were all read from a single sample in a study of T cells after yellow fever vaccination. TCRdb processed the 5' RACE reads anew with MiXCR; each CDR3 protein has one entry. This sample has 75,000 to 100,000 distinct CDR3 sequences, with roughly 9% found just once. Sequencing used CD8+ T cells not binding an NS4B(214-222) dextramer, sorted from PBMCs, obtained approximately 16 days after the first yellow fever vaccination. The receptors come from a man in his late teens or twenties who received the YFV17D yellow fever vaccine.

The V call is TRBV5-1, the J call TRBJ1-4; D is unclear. Trimming took off 3 bases at V and 8 bases at J, with 14 bases between the two ends. The CDR3 has 14 amino acids. CDR1 and CDR2 (germline): SGHRS, YFSETQ. CDR3 in DNA: TGCGCCAGCAGCTCGATGAACGGACGGGAAAAACTGTTTTTT. This sequence encodes CASSSMNGREKLFF. Supplemented by reference TRBV5-1 and TRBJ1-4, the full variable domain reads KAGVTQTPRYLIKTRGQQVTLSCSPISGHRSVSWYQQTPGQGLQFLFEYFSETQRNKGNFPGRFSGRQFSNSRSEMNVSTLELGDSALYLCASSSMNGREKLFFGSGTQLSVL.

There are many counts of this clonotype. The chain combines TRBV11-2 with TRBJ2-2; D is unclear. In germline, CDR1 is SGHAT, CDR2 FQNNGV. The CDR3 sequence is 16 residues long. Deletions cut 0 bases from V and 5 bases from J, with 13 bases between. For the CDR3, the DNA is TGTGCCAGCAGCTTAGACAGCCTGGCTTATACCGGGGAGCTGTTTTTT. Residues: CASSLDSLAYTGELFF.

This chain links TRBV7-9 with TRBJ1-5; perhaps TRBD1 as D (5 bases). Trimming stripped 5 bases from V and 7 bases from J, with 12 bases between. CDR3 length equals 13 residues. Germline assignment: CDR1 SEHNR and CDR2 FQNEAQ (reference sequence). In nucleotides, the CDR3 is TGTGCCAGCAGCCTTGGGGGATCCCAGCCCCAGCATTTT. Protein product: CASSLGGSQPQHF.

This clonotype was detected only a few times. Here the CDR3 reads CAISADTGYGQETQYF. The CDR3 DNA follows: TGTGCCATCAGTGCGGACACGGGTTACGGTCAAGAGACCCAGTACTTC. The chain uses TRBV10-3 and TRBJ2-5, with a possible D match to TRBD1 (5 bases). Germline V CDR1 and CDR2: ENHRY, SYGVKD. The CDR3 is 16 amino acids. Trimming cost V 4 bases and J 2 bases, with 17 bases left between them.

The V and J genes are TRBV13 and TRBJ2-7; 8 bases agree with TRBD2. The ends lost 4 bases at V and 4 bases at J; junction bases unmatched: 9. CDR3 length: 15 amino acids. CDR1 is PRHDT, CDR2 FYEKMQ, per germline (reference sequence). CDR3 loop: CASSSLSGAGYEQYF. The CDR3 nucleotides read TGTGCCAGCAGCTCTCTTAGCGGGGCCGGTTACGAGCAGTACTTC.

This clonotype was counted between two and nine times. This chain joins TRBV20-1 and TRBJ1-5; maybe TRBD1 (6 bases). Germline V gene sequence: CDR1 DFQATT, CDR2 SNEGSKA (reference sequence). This CDR3 has 17 amino acids. Trimming removed 3 bases from V and 3 bases from J, with 21 bases in between. Written as DNA, the CDR3 is TGCAGTGCTAGGGACCTTAACAGGGTTCGGGACAATCAGCCCCAGCATTTT. Translating gives CSARDLNRVRDNQPQHF.

Only a few counts were recorded for this clonotype. Written as DNA, the CDR3 is TGTGCCAGCAGCTTAGGGCTAGTTGCGGAGACCCAGTACTTC. Its translation: CASSLGLVAETQYF. V usage is TRBV7-2 and J usage is TRBJ2-5, with D uncertain. Germline loops: CDR1 SGHTA, CDR2 FQGNSA. V shed 1 base and J shed 5 bases, with 11 bases lying between them. This CDR3 contains 14 residues.

Of note for this clonotype: A junction end diverges from the germline sequence, so it may reflect a read error. The chain has TRBV24-1 and TRBJ2-2; no clear D. CDR3 length: 16 amino acids. Looked up from germline, CDR1 is KGHDR and CDR2 is SFDVKD. CDR3 DNA: TGTGTCACCAGTGATACTTCTACCTCGAACACCGGGGAGCTGTTTTTT. It yields the protein CVTSDTSTSNTGELFF.

This clonotype was seen only a few times. The chain's CDR3 is CASGGGRGSTDTQYF. The CDR3 nucleotides read TGTGCCAGCGGGGGGGGGCGGGGGAGCACAGATACGCAGTATTTT. The rearrangement joins TRBV6-1 to TRBJ2-3; a possible D gene is TRBD2 (7 bases). Germline CDR1 is MNHNS and CDR2 is SASEGT. V lost 8 bases and J 0 bases, leaving 15 bases between the germline ends. This CDR3 has 15 amino acids.

CDR3 loop: CASSFNRDYNEQFF. Here the CDR3 DNA reads TGTGCCAGCAGTTTTAACAGGGACTACAATGAGCAGTTCTTC. The chain recombines TRBV27 with TRBJ2-1; possible D gene TRBD1, 6 bases. Germline CDR1 and CDR2: MNHEY and SMNVEV (reference sequence). There are 14 residues in the CDR3. Trimming left V 3 bases short and J 3 bases short, with 9 bases between.

This chain uses TRBV11-2 with TRBJ2-4, with D perhaps matching TRBD1 or TRBD2 (5 bases each). From germline, CDR1 is SGHAT and CDR2 FQNNGV. Trimming shortened V by 2 bases and J by 3 bases, and 11 bases separated the two germline ends. The CDR3 consists of 15 residues. The CDR3 region is CASSLSLGDKNIQYF. The DNA for the CDR3 is TGTGCCAGCAGCTTATCCCTGGGGGACAAAAACATTCAGTACTTC.

Only a few counts were recorded for this clonotype. The rearrangement joins TRBV5-6 to TRBJ2-3; D is perhaps TRBD1 (6 bases). This CDR3 spans 15 amino acids. In germline, CDR1 is SGHDT, CDR2 YYEEEE. V gave up 0 bases and J gave up 0 bases, with 8 bases separating them. Written as DNA, the CDR3 is TGTGCCAGCAGCTTGGTGGGGGCTAGCACAGATACGCAGTATTTT. Translated: CASSLVGASTDTQYF. The whole variable domain, filled in from reference TRBV5-6 and TRBJ2-3, reads DAGVTQSPTHLIKTRGQQVTLRCSPKSGHDTVSWYQQALGQGPQFIFQYYEEEERQRGNFPDRFSGHQFPNYSSELNVNALLLGDSALYLCASSLVGASTDTQYFGPGTRLTVL.

This clonotype has more than one count but fewer than ten. The V gene is TRBV19, the J gene TRBJ2-1, with 9 bases identical to TRBD1. The CDR3 consists of 15 residues. V was pared by 6 bases and J by 5 bases, with 8 bases of the junction left unmatched. Germline V gene data show CDR1 as LNHDA and CDR2 as SQIVND (reference sequence). Here the CDR3 reads CASRKIRDRDNEQFF. In DNA, the CDR3 is TGTGCCAGTAGGAAAATCCGGGACAGGGACAATGAGCAGTTCTTC.

The chain recombines TRBV5-5 with TRBJ1-4; TRBD1 aligns across 7 bases. Germline CDR1 and CDR2: SGHKS and YYEKEE (reference sequence). Trimming removed 4 bases from V and 3 bases from J; junction bases left unmatched: 6. The CDR3 contains 15 residues. CDR3 region: CASSAWTGPNEKLFF. The CDR3 nucleotides are TGTGCCAGCAGCGCCTGGACAGGACCTAATGAAAAACTGTTTTTT.

The chain couples TRBV4-1 to TRBJ2-5; a weak D match, TRBD2 (5 bases). Germline CDR1 is MGHRA and CDR2 is YSYEKL. The CDR3 extends over 13 amino acids. V was clipped by 4 bases and J by 0 bases, with 6 bases between them. CDR3 residues: CASSPGDQETQYF. CDR3 DNA sequence: TGCGCCAGCAGCCCCGGGGACCAAGAGACCCAGTACTTC.

In this sample, this clonotype turned up a few times. The chain uses TRBV12-3 or TRBV12-4 and TRBJ2-3; D gene unclear. Trimming took 4 bases from V and 6 from J, leaving 11 bases between them. CDR3 length: 13 residues. CDR3 loop: CASSWGLGDTQYF. The DNA of the CDR3 is TGTGCCAGCAGTTGGGGTCTAGGGGATACGCAGTATTTT.

The V gene is TRBV10-3, the J gene TRBJ2-5; D tentatively fits TRBD1 or TRBD2 (6 bases each). This CDR3 has 16 residues. Per germline, CDR1 ENHRY and CDR2 SYGVKD. Trimming pared 6 bases from V and 2 bases from J, leaving 19 bases between. The CDR3 DNA is TGTGCCATCAGCCACGGACAGTTGGAGGGACAAGAGACCCAGTACTTC. Its translation is CAISHGQLEGQETQYF.

J is TRBJ1-2 and V is TRBV6-5; 8 bases are a match to TRBD1. Germline V gene sequence: CDR1 MNHEY, CDR2 SVGAGI. Trimming took 4 bases from V and 6 from J; bases not matched to a gene: 4. The CDR3 is 13 residues long. The CDR3 sequence is CASSFRGRDGYTF. The DNA for the CDR3 is TGTGCCAGCAGTTTCAGGGGGCGCGATGGCTACACCTTC.

This clonotype showed up just a few times. The gene calls are TRBV7-9 and TRBJ2-5; D gene unclear. Trimming removed 4 bases from V and 3 bases from J, with 3 bases in between. The CDR3 consists of 11 residues. Germline V gene data show CDR1 as SEHNR and CDR2 as FQNEAQ (reference sequence). CDR3 residues: CASSYEETQYF. CDR3 sequence (DNA): TGTGCCAGCAGCTATGAAGAGACCCAGTACTTC.

This clonotype was seen ten or more times. CDR3 bases: TGTGCCAGCAGCTTAAGTGGGTGGGGACTAGCGAGGAATGAGCAGTTCTTC. Translated, it gives CASSLSGWGLARNEQFF. The J gene is TRBJ2-1, the V gene TRBV7-3, with 10 positions matching TRBD2. From germline, CDR1 is SGHTA and CDR2 FQGTGA. V lost 1 base, J lost 7 bases, and 10 bases stayed unmatched. This CDR3 has 17 residues.

V is TRBV7-9 and J is TRBJ2-3, with 9 nucleotides matching TRBD2. The CDR3 is 17 residues long. The germline gives CDR1 SEHNR, CDR2 FQNEAQ (reference sequence). J lost 2 bases, V lost 5 bases, and 11 bases had no gene match. The CDR3 bases are TGTGCCAGCAGCCCCCTGGGACTAGCAATAGTCACAGATACGCAGTATTTT. It specifies CASSPLGLAIVTDTQYF.

This clonotype was counted many times. The rearrangement links TRBV9 to TRBJ2-3, with TRBD2 identical over 10 bases. Germline assignment: CDR1 SGDLS and CDR2 YYNGEE. The V and J ends lost 3 bases and 6 bases, in that order; junction bases with no gene match: 13. This CDR3 comprises 17 residues. CDR3 loop: CASSAASGGSFADTQYF. As DNA, the CDR3 is TGTGCCAGCAGCGCTGCTAGCGGGGGTAGTTTTGCGGATACGCAGTATTTT.

This sequence joins TRBV27 and TRBJ2-5, with D uncertain. V was clipped by 3 bases and J by 5 bases, with 13 bases between them. The CDR3 extends over 14 amino acids. CDR1 is MNHEY, CDR2 SMNVEV, per germline (reference sequence). The CDR3 nucleotides are TGTGCCAGCAGTTTGGGGTCGGATCGGGAGACCCAGTACTTC. Its translation is CASSLGSDRETQYF.

This clonotype was found a few times. J is TRBJ1-4 and V is TRBV7-9; TRBD1 aligns across 7 bases. The CDR3 loop spans 14 amino acids. The V gene end was trimmed by 3 bases and the J gene end by 5 bases; junction bases not matched to a gene: 3. From germline, CDR1 is SEHNR and CDR2 FQNEAQ (reference sequence). The CDR3 coding sequence is TGTGCCAGCAGCTTGACAGGGTCAAATGAAAAACTGTTTTTT. It yields the protein CASSLTGSNEKLFF.

This clonotype was recorded at least ten times. The V gene is TRBV11-2, the J gene TRBJ2-1; maybe TRBD1 (5 bases). Looked up from germline, CDR1 is SGHAT and CDR2 is FQNNGV. V gave up 5 bases and J gave up 6 bases, with 14 bases separating them. CDR3 length: 14 residues. The CDR3 spells CASSTKGRGNEQFF. CDR3 nucleotide sequence: TGTGCCAGCAGCACCAAAGGAAGGGGCAATGAGCAGTTCTTC.

This clonotype was recorded once. The rearrangement uses TRBV7-9 and TRBJ2-3; D unclear. The CDR3 is made up of 16 amino acids. Trimming shortened V by 2 bases and J by 0 bases, and 12 bases separated the two germline ends. CDR1 and CDR2 (germline): SEHNR, FQNEAQ (reference sequence). The CDR3 region is CASSLLVSSSTDTQYF. CDR3 bases: TGTGCCAGCAGCTTACTCGTGAGTTCTAGCACAGATACGCAGTATTTT.

At least ten counts were recorded for this clonotype. The chain couples TRBV12-3 or TRBV12-4 to TRBJ1-5, with 7 bases identical to TRBD1. Unmatched junction bases numbered 10, after V lost 8 bases and J lost 6 bases. This CDR3 spans 14 amino acids. This CDR3 reads CASGQGVEGQPQHF. CDR3 coding DNA: TGTGCCAGCGGCCAGGGGGTGGAGGGTCAGCCCCAGCATTTT.

J is TRBJ1-2 and V is TRBV19; possibly TRBD1 for D (5 bases). CDR1 and CDR2 (germline): LNHDA, SQIVND (reference sequence). V lost 4 bases and J lost 7, with 16 bases in between. This CDR3 region has 14 residues. CDR3 region: CASSTRRQQGGYTF. Written as DNA, the CDR3 is TGTGCCAGTAGTACCCGCCGACAGCAGGGTGGCTACACCTTC. Full variable domain (outside the CDR3, taken from reference TRBV19 and TRBJ1-2): DGGITQSPKYLFRKEGQNVTLSCEQNLNHDAMYWYRQDPGQGLRLIYYSQIVNDFQKGDIAEGYSVSREKKESFPLTVTSAQKNPTAFYLCASSTRRQQGGYTFGSGTRLTVV.

V and J are TRBV3-1 and TRBJ2-7; 7 nucleotides match TRBD2. V dropped 11 bases and J dropped 2; count of bases not matched to a gene: 24. The germline V gene has CDR1 LGHDT and CDR2 YNNKEL (reference sequence). This CDR3 is built from 18 residues. In DNA form, the CDR3 reads TGTGCCTCCTGCCAAGCGGTTACGGGGGGACTTAAAGCCTACGAGCAGTACTTC. Its translation is CASCQAVTGGLKAYEQYF.

The chain employs TRBV7-9 and TRBJ2-5; 10 bases fit TRBD2. This CDR3 contains 15 residues. Trimming took 6 bases from V and 4 from J; bases not matched to a gene: 8. The germline CDR1 and CDR2 sequences are SEHNR and FQNEAQ (reference sequence). This chain's CDR3 is CASRLQRGGRETQYF. Here the CDR3 DNA reads TGTGCCAGCAGACTCCAGCGGGGGGGCAGAGAGACCCAGTACTTC.